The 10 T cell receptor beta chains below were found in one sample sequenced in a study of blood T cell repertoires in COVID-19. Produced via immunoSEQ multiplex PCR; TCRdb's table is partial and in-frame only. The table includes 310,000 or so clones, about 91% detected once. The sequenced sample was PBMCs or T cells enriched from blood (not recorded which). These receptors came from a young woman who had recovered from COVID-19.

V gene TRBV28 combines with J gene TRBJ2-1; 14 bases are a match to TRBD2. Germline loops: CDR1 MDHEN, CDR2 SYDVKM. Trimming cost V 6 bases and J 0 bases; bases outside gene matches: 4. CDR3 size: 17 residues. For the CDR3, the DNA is TGTGCCAGCAGCACCGGGACTAGCGGGAGCTCCTACAATGAGCAGTTCTTC. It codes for CASSTGTSGSSYNEQFF.

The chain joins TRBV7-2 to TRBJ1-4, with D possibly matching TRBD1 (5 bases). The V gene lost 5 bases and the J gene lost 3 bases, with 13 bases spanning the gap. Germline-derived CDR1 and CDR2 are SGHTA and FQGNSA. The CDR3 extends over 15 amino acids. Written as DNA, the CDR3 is TGTGCCAGCAGCCGTCGGGCGGGGGCTAATGAAAAACTGTTTTTT. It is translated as CASSRRAGANEKLFF.

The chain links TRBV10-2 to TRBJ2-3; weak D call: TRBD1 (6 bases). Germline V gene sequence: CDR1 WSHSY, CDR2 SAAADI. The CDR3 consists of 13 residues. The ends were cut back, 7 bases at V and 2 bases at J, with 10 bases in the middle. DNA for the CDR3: TGCGCCAGCAACAGGGTCAACACAGATACGCAGTATTTT. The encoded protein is CASNRVNTDTQYF.

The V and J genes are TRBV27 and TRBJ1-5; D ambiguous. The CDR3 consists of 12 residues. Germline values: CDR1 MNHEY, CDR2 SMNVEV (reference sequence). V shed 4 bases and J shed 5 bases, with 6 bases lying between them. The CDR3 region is CASSSRDQPQHF. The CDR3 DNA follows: TGTGCCAGCAGTTCGCGGGATCAGCCCCAGCATTTT.

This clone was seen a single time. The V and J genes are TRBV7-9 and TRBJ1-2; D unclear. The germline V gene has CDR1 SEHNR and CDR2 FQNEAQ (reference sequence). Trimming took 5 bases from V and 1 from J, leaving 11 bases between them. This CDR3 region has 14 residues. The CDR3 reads CASSPQLFNYGYTF. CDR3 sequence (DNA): TGTGCCAGCAGCCCACAGCTATTTAACTATGGCTACACCTTC. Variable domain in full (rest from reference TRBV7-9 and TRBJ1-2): DTGVSQNPRHKITKRGQNVTFRCDPISEHNRLYWYRQTLGQGPEFLTYFQNEAQLEKSRLLSDRFSAERPKGSFSTLEIQRTEQGDSAMYLCASSPQLFNYGYTFGSGTRLTVV.

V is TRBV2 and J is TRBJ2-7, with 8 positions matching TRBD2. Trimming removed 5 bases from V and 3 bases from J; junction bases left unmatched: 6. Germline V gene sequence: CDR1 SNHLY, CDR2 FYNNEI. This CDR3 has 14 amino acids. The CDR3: CASSRTSRFYEQYF. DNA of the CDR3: TGTGCCAGCAGTCGGACTAGCAGGTTCTACGAGCAGTACTTC.

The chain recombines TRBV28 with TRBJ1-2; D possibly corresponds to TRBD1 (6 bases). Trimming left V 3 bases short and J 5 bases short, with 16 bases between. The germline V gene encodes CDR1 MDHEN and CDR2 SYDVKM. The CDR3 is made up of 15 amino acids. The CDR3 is CASSFAGGPGYGYTF. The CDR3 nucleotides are TGTGCCAGCAGTTTTGCCGGGGGGCCGGGGTATGGCTACACCTTC.

CDR3 amino acids: CASSTGLAGLTGELFF. The DNA for the CDR3 is TGCGCCAGCAGCACGGGACTAGCGGGCCTCACCGGGGAGCTGTTTTTT. The chain joins TRBV5-1 to TRBJ2-2, with TRBD2 matching over 12 bases. Germline CDR1 reads SGHRS; CDR2 reads YFSETQ. After removal of 4 bases from V and 4 bases from J, the junction contained 5 bases not matched to a gene. The CDR3 is 16 residues long.

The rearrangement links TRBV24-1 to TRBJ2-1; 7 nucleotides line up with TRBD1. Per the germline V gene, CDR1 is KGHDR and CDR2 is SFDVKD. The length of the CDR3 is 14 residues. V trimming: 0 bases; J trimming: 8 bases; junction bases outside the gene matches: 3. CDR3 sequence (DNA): TGTGCCACCAGTGATTTGAGACAGGGTTATGAGCAGTTCTTC. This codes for CATSDLRQGYEQFF.

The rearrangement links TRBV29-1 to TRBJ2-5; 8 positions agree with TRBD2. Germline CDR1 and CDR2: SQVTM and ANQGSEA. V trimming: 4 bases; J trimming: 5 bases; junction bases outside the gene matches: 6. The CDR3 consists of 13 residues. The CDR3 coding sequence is TGCAGCGTTGGGATAGCGGGGAGGGAGACCCAGTACTTC. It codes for CSVGIAGRETQYF.